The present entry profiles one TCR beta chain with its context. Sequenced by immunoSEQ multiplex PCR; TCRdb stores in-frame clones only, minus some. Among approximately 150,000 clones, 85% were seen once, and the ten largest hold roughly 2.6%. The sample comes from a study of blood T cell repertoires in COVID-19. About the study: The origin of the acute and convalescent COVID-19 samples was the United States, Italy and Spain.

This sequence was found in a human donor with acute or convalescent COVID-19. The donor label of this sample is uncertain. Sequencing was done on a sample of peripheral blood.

The CDR3 sequence: CASSGTRTNTEAFF. The CDR3 region has the DNA TGTGCCAGCAGTGGGACACGAACGAACACTGAAGCTTTCTTT. The V call is TRBV28, the J call TRBJ1-1, with D possibly matching TRBD1 (6 bases). The CDR3 consists of 14 residues. With 5 bases removed from V and 1 base from J, the gap between germline ends came to 11 bases. Germline CDR1 reads MDHEN; CDR2 reads SYDVKM. Using reference TRBV28 and TRBJ1-1 for the parts outside the CDR3, the full variable domain is DVKVTQSSRYLVKRTGEKVFLECVQDMDHENMFWYRQDPGLGLRLIYFSYDVKMKEKGDIPEGYSVSREKKERFSLILESASTNQTSMYLCASSGTRTNTEAFFGQGTRLTVV.